This paragraph covers one T cell receptor (beta chain) sequence. Specimens obtained from alopecia areata patients comprised lesional scalp punch biopsies and peripheral blood. V lost 5 bases and J lost 4, with 19 bases in between. The V gene's germline CDR1 is MGHRA and CDR2 YSYEKL. The CDR3 has 16 amino acids. This sample was taken from a study of CD8+ T cells in alopecia areata. Study summary: It was oral tofacitinib, at 5 to 10 mg twice daily, that treated patients received.

Reverse transcribed after extraction, RNA yielded cDNA as the sequencing template. The table came from immunoSEQ multiplex PCR; TCRdb's copy has only in-frame clones and leaves some out. The table has approximately 12,000 clones, about 60% seen once; the top ten hold around 15%. V gene TRBV4-1 combines with J gene TRBJ2-3; D gene unclear. The sample was skin. The clonotype was recovered from a human donor with alopecia areata. The CDR3, as DNA: TGCGCCAGCAGCGGGATAGGGTACTTGCGCGCAGATACGCAGTATTTT. Translating gives CASSGIGYLRADTQYF.